These 10 T cell receptor beta chains were sequenced from one sample in a study of T cells after yellow fever vaccination. TCRdb reanalysed the 5' RACE reads using MiXCR and keeps one entry per CDR3 protein. In the table there are more than 300,000 distinct CDR3 sequences, about 10% of which are singletons. Specimen: CD4+ T cells sorted from PBMCs, collected 45 days after the yellow fever booster vaccination. These receptors came from a man aged 18 to 29 who received the YFV17D yellow fever vaccine.

This clonotype came up a few times. This chain links TRBV6-5 with TRBJ1-5; D is uncertain. The length of the CDR3 is 15 residues. Trimming stripped 4 bases from V and 7 bases from J, with 17 bases between. Germline values: CDR1 MNHEY, CDR2 SVGAGI. DNA of the CDR3: TGTGCCAGCAGTTCCCGGACCTCAAGAGGCCAGCCCCAGCATTTT. It translates to CASSSRTSRGQPQHF.

This chain joins TRBV9 and TRBJ2-3, with D hard to call. CDR1 is SGDLS, CDR2 YYNGEE, per germline. CDR3 length: 13 amino acids. Trimming cost V 3 bases and J 2 bases, with 7 bases left between them. The CDR3 spells CASSALHTDTQYF. CDR3 bases: TGTGCCAGCAGCGCCCTCCACACAGATACGCAGTATTTT. The entire variable domain, with the rest obtained from reference TRBV9 and TRBJ2-3, is as follows: DSGVTQTPKHLITATGQRVTLRCSPRSGDLSVYWYQQSLDQGLQFLIQYYNGEERAKGNILERFSAQQFPDLHSELNLSSLELGDSALYFCASSALHTDTQYFGPGTRLTVL.

There are many counts of this clonotype. V and J are TRBV6-6 and TRBJ2-3, with TRBD2 matching over 10 bases. Germline CDR1 MNHNY, CDR2 SVGAGI (reference sequence). The CDR3 runs to 15 residues. V shed 6 bases and J 2 bases; nucleotides not matched to a gene: 5. Here the CDR3 reads CASSLGLANTDTQYF. The CDR3 nucleotides are TGTGCCAGCAGCCTGGGACTAGCGAACACAGATACGCAGTATTTT.

This clonotype turned up a few times. This chain joins TRBV6-1 and TRBJ2-1; D is ambiguous. Germline V gene data show CDR1 as MNHNS and CDR2 as SASEGT. Trimming took off 2 bases at V and 3 bases at J, with 11 bases between the two ends. This CDR3 has 15 amino acids. For the CDR3, the DNA is TGTGCCAGCAGTGAACAACAGACTGACTACAATGAGCAGTTCTTC. Its protein is CASSEQQTDYNEQFF.

Sample share makes this clonotype medium-sized. The gene calls are TRBV3-1 and TRBJ1-6; 11 nucleotides align to TRBD1. With V trimmed by 3 bases and J by 6 bases, 4 bases remained unmatched. Per the germline V gene, CDR1 is LGHDT and CDR2 is YNNKEL (reference sequence). This CDR3 contains 16 residues. The DNA for the CDR3 is TGTGCCAGCAGCCAGCTTGGGACAGGGGGTAATTCACCCCTCCACTTT. As protein: CASSQLGTGGNSPLHF.

This clonotype was detected only a few times. The V call is TRBV9, the J call TRBJ2-3; 13 bases map to TRBD2. The germline V gene encodes CDR1 SGDLS and CDR2 YYNGEE. The CDR3 loop spans 20 amino acids. Losses at the gene ends were 3 bases for V and 0 bases for J; bases not matched to a gene: 13. CDR3 nucleotides: TGTGCCAGCAGCGGGAGGAGCGGACTAGCGGGGGACACTAGCACAGATACGCAGTATTTT. Protein sequence: CASSGRSGLAGDTSTDTQYF.

This clonotype was counted at least ten times. The V gene is TRBV4-3, the J gene TRBJ2-5; possible D gene TRBD2, 5 bases. This CDR3 is built from 16 residues. V lost 0 bases and J 0 bases, leaving 11 bases between the germline ends. The germline V gene has CDR1 LGHNA and CDR2 YSLEER. CDR3 bases: TGCGCCAGCAGCCAAGACCCCGGGAACTACCAAGAGACCCAGTACTTC. Amino acid sequence: CASSQDPGNYQETQYF.

This clonotype has more than one count but fewer than ten. The gene calls are TRBV20-1 and TRBJ2-2; a weak D match, TRBD2 (5 bases). CDR3 length: 15 amino acids. Trimming stripped 3 bases from V and 7 bases from J, with 18 bases between. Germline CDR1 reads DFQATT; CDR2 reads SNEGSKA (reference sequence). CDR3 nucleotides: TGCAGTGCTAGTAATCCCGGGGTGCCCAGCGGGGAGCTGTTTTTT. Its protein product is CSASNPGVPSGELFF.

At least ten counts were recorded for this clonotype. The J gene is TRBJ1-1, the V gene TRBV12-3 or TRBV12-4; possibly TRBD1 for D (5 bases). Between the trimmed V and J ends, which lost 7 bases and 1 base, there was a span of 25 bases. The CDR3 sequence is 18 residues long. The CDR3 nucleotides read TGTGCCAGCAACCCGGGGCCGACATCGGAATTCCCGAACACTGAAGCTTTCTTT. It codes for CASNPGPTSEFPNTEAFF.

The sample holds a few counts of this clonotype. The chain employs TRBV20-1 and TRBJ1-5, with D perhaps matching TRBD1 (6 bases). The CDR3 length is 15 residues. Germline CDR1 reads DFQATT; CDR2 reads SNEGSKA (reference sequence). Trimming took 6 bases from V and 0 from J, leaving 15 bases between them. The CDR3 sequence is CSARGGDYSNQPQHF. As DNA, the CDR3 is TGCAGTGCGAGGGGGGGGGATTATAGCAATCAGCCCCAGCATTTT.